Each of the 5 T cell receptor beta chains below was sequenced from the same sample in a study of low-dose radiotherapy and immunotherapy resistance in tumors (dated by TCRdb to between 2021 and 2023). To make first-strand cDNA, Superscript III was used along with a set of TRAV- and TRBV-specific primers so that both the TCRalpha and TCRbeta chains were covered. TCRs were amplified with Phusion for around 20 PCR cycles using a constant-region primer together with the adapter attached to the V primers. TCRdb reanalyzed the raw reads on its own, using fastp at Q25 for trimming and MiXCR for clone calling, and kept in-frame beta chains. Identical CDR3 proteins give one entry, which carries the most common genes and DNA. The sample table records 16,000 or so distinct CDR3 sequences; less than 85% of these occur just once. Of the sample, roughly 11% is held by the ten largest clones. The source of these receptors is a human donor with advanced metastatic prostate, ovarian, gallbladder or colorectal cancer (not recorded which). This table probably holds off-target reads from a library built for another chain.

CDR3 sequence: CASTKTFRDRGRNEQFF. The CDR3 coding sequence is TGTGCCAGCACTAAAACTTTCCGGGACAGGGGGCGAAATGAGCAGTTCTTC. J is TRBJ2-1 and V is TRBV6-2 or TRBV6-3, with TRBD1 matching 12 bases. This CDR3 has 17 residues. Germline loops: CDR1 MNHEY, CDR2 SVGEGT. J lost 7 bases, V lost 7 bases, and 14 bases had no gene match.

This chain links TRBV2 with TRBJ1-5; D is possibly TRBD1 (5 bases). The CDR3 runs 14 residues. Trimming took off 6 bases at V and 7 bases at J, with 16 bases between the two ends. Germline CDR1 reads SNHLY; CDR2 reads FYNNEI. Written as DNA, the CDR3 is TGTGCCAGCAGGGGCTCCCGGGGGGGGCAGCCCCAGCATTTT. Residues: CASRGSRGGQPQHF.

This clonotype showed up just a few times. The chain joins TRBV2 to TRBJ1-2; 8 bases map to TRBD1. From germline, CDR1 is SNHLY and CDR2 FYNNEI. Trimming cost V 2 bases and J 3 bases; bases outside gene matches: 5. CDR3 length: 15 amino acids. As DNA, the CDR3 is TGTGCCAGCAGTGAACGGACAGGGCAGTACTATGGCTACACCTTC. This codes for CASSERTGQYYGYTF.

This clonotype was seen only once. The chain joins TRBV9 to TRBJ2-7; D is perhaps TRBD2 (5 bases). CDR3 size: 16 residues. Deletions cut 3 bases from V and 3 bases from J, with 19 bases between. The germline gives CDR1 SGDLS, CDR2 YYNGEE. CDR3 in amino acids: CASSAAASVGVYEQYF. CDR3 in DNA: TGTGCCAGCAGCGCCGCCGCCTCGGTGGGAGTCTACGAGCAGTACTTC.

The sample holds a few counts of this clonotype. The genes are TRBV6-6 and TRBJ2-3; TRBD2 might be the D (7 bases). This CDR3 contains 15 residues. The germline V gene encodes CDR1 MNHNY and CDR2 SVGAGI (reference sequence). V was pared by 6 bases and J by 1 base, with 14 bases between. CDR3: CASSYRGAGTDTQYF. The CDR3 DNA sequence: TGTGCCAGCAGCTACCGGGGGGCTGGCACAGATACGCAGTATTTT.